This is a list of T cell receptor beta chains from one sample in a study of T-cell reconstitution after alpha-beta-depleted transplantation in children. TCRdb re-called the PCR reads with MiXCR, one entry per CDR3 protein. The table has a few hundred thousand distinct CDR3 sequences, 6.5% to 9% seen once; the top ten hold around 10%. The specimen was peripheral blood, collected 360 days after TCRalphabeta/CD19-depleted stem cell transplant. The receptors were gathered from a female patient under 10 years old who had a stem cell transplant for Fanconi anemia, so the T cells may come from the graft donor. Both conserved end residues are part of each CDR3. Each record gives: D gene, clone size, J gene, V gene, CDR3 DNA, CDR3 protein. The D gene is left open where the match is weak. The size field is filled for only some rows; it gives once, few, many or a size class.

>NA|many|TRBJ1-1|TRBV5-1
TGCGCCAGCAGCACGACAGGGAACACTGAAGCTTTCTTT
CASSTTGNTEAFF
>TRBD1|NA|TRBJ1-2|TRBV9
TGTGCCAGCAGCGTAGCCTACCAAGGGGGCGCGAAGAGGGCGGATGGCTACACCTTC
CASSVAYQGGAKRADGYTF
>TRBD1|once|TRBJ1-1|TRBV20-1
TGCAGTGCCGGACAGGGCTTGAACACTGAAGCTTTCTTT
CSAGQGLNTEAFF
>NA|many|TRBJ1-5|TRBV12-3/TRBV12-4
TGTGCCAGCAGTTACGGGACACCGATGGGCAATCAGCCCCAGCATTTT
CASSYGTPMGNQPQHF
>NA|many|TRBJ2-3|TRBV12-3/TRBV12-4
TGTGCCAGCAGTCAGACTAGGAGCACAGATACGCAGTATTTT
CASSQTRSTDTQYF
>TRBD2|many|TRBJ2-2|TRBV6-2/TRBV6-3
TGTGCCAGCAGTTATCCCCGACTAGCGAGAAACACCGGGGAGCTGTTTTTT
CASSYPRLARNTGELFF
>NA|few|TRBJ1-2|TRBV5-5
TGTGCCAGCAGCTTGGGGCCAGGATCAAACTATGGCTACACCTTC
CASSLGPGSNYGYTF
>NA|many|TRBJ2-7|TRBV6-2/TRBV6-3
TGTGCCAGCAGACCCGACTTCTACGAGCAGTACTTC
CASRPDFYEQYF
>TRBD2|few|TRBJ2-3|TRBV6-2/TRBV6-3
TGTGCCAGCAATATCCCGGGACTATCCCCTAGCACAGATACGCAGTATTTT
CASNIPGLSPSTDTQYF
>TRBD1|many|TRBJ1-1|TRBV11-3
TGTGCCAGCAGCTCGTCGACAGGGGGTGAAGCTTTCTTT
CASSSSTGGEAFF
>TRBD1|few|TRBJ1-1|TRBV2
TGTGCCAGCAGCGTCGGGACAGGGGGAAGTCGTTGGGCTGAAGCTTTCTTT
CASSVGTGGSRWAEAFF
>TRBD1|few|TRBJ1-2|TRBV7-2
TGTGCCAGCAGCTCGGGACAGGCTAACTATGGCTACACCTTC
CASSSGQANYGYTF
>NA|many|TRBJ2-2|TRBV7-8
TGTGCCAGCAGCCCCTGGCGGGTAGCCGGGGAGCTGTTTTTT
CASSPWRVAGELFF
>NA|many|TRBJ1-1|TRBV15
TGTGCCACCAGCAGAGACCTCGGGGCGAACACTGAAGCTTTCTTT
CATSRDLGANTEAFF
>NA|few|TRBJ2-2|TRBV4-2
TGTGCCAGCTGGTCGGGGCACGGGGAGCTGTTTTTT
CASWSGHGELFF
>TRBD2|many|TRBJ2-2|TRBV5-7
TGTGCCAGCAGCTTGATTCCGGCGGGGGGTCACACCGGGGAGCTGTTTTTT
CASSLIPAGGHTGELFF
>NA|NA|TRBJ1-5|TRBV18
TGTGCCAGCTCACCAAGTAGGGGCGATCAGCCCCAGCATTTT
CASSPSRGDQPQHF
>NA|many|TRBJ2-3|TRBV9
TGTGCCAGCAGCGTAGAAATCTTAGGAGATACGCAGTATTTT
CASSVEILGDTQYF
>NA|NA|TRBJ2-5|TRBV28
TGTGCCAGCAGTCAATCCGGGACATCCGTACAGTACCAAGAGACCCAGTACTTC
CASSQSGTSVQYQETQYF
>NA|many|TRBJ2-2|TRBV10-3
TGTGCCATCAGTCCCCACGGCGGCACCGGGGAGCTGTTTTTT
CAISPHGGTGELFF
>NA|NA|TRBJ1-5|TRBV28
TGTGCCATCGGCCCCGGGGGCCCCTTAGGGAATCAGCCCCAGCATTTT
CAIGPGGPLGNQPQHF
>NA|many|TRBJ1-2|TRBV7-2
TGTGCCAGCAGCATAGAGCGGGACGCTAACTATGGCTACACCTTC
CASSIERDANYGYTF
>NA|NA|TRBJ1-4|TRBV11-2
TGTGCCAGCAGCTTTGTCCCAAATGAAAAACTGTTTTTT
CASSFVPNEKLFF
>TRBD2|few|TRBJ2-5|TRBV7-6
TGTGCCAGCAGCTCCCGGGGGGACCAAGAGACCCAGTACTTC
CASSSRGDQETQYF
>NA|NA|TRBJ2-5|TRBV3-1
TGTGCCAGCAGCCGAAAGCTCCGGGAGACCCAGTACTTC
CASSRKLRETQYF
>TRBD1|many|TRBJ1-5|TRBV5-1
TGCGCCAGCAGCTTGGTGACAGGGCTCGGTCAGCCCCAGCATTTT
CASSLVTGLGQPQHF
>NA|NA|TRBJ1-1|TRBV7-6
TGTGCCAGCACCCCGGGCTGGACAGTGACCACTGAAGCTTTCTTT
CASTPGWTVTTEAFF
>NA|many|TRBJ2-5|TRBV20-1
TGCAGTGCTAGTACTTCTGACTCGTCTACCCTGACAAGCTTC
CSASTSDSSTLTSF
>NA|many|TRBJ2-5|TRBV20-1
TGCAGTGCTATCTATGGGGGTGGGGAGGAGACCCAGTACTTC
CSAIYGGGEETQYF
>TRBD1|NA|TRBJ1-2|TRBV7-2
TGTGCCAGCAGCACCCGGACAGGCTATGGCTACACCTTC
CASSTRTGYGYTF
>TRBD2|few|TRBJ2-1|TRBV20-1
TGCAGTGGTAGAGATCCTACTAGCGGGGGACTTGTGGTATACAATGAGCAGTTCTTC
CSGRDPTSGGLVVYNEQFF
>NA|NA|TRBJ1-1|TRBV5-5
TGTGCCAGCAGCTTGGATCAGGTGTTGGGGGAACATACTGAAGCTTTCTTT
CASSLDQVLGEHTEAFF
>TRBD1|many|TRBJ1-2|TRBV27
TGTGCCAGCAGTTTCTCCGGACAGGGGTATGGCTACACCTTC
CASSFSGQGYGYTF
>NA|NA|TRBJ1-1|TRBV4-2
TGTGCCAGCAGATCCGACAGGAACACTGAAGCTTTCTTT
CASRSDRNTEAFF
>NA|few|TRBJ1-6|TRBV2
TGTGCCACCCGGTGGGGGTTAGGTATTTCACCCCTCCACTTT
CATRWGLGISPLHF
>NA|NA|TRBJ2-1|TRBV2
TGTGCCAGCAGTTTAACACTAGGTTTCCCGAACAATGAGCAGTTCTTC
CASSLTLGFPNNEQFF
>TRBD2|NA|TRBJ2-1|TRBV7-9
TGTGCCAGCAAGTGGGGGACTAGTCGGGATGAGCAGTTCTTC
CASKWGTSRDEQFF
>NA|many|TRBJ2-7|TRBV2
TGTGCCAGCAGTAACCCCGGGCATAACCCCTACGAGCAGTACTTC
CASSNPGHNPYEQYF
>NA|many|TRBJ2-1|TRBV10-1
TGCGCCAGCAGTGATTCCGGGGACAATGAGCAGTTCTTC
CASSDSGDNEQFF
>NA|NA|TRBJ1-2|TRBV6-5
TGTGCCAGCGGCCGGGGATCAGACTTAGCGGAGGGCTACACCTTC
CASGRGSDLAEGYTF
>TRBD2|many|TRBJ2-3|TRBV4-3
TGCGCCAGCAGCCAAGGCCTAGCGGCAGATACGCAGTATTTT
CASSQGLAADTQYF
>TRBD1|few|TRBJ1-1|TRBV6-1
TGTGCCAGCAGCCGACGCCCCGGGACAGGGGGCTTAAACACTGAAGCTTTCTTT
CASSRRPGTGGLNTEAFF
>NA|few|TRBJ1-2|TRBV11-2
TGTGCCAGCAACACCTCCCCCGGACTTGGCTACACCTTC
CASNTSPGLGYTF
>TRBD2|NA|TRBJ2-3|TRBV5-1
TGCGCCAGCAGCTTGGCTCTAGCGGGGGTCACAGATACGCAGTATTTT
CASSLALAGVTDTQYF
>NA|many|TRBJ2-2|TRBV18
TGTGCCAGCTCACTGAAGTCGACAGGAATGAACACCGGGGAGCTGTTTTTT
CASSLKSTGMNTGELFF
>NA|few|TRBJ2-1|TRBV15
TGTGCCACCAGCAGCGGACAGTACAATGAGCAGTTCTTC
CATSSGQYNEQFF
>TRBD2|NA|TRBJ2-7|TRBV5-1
TGCGCCAGCAGCCCCTACCCGACTAGCGGGAGCCATTACTTC
CASSPYPTSGSHYF
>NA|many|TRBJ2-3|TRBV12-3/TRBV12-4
TGTGCCAGCAGTTTTGGTCGCCATATCACAGATACGCAGTATTTT
CASSFGRHITDTQYF
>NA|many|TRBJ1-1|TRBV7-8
TGTGCCAGCAGCTTAGAGGGCGCAGGCACTGAAGCTTTCTTT
CASSLEGAGTEAFF
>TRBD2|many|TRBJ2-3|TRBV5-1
TGCGCCAGCAGCCCGGGACTAGATGGGGCAGATACGCAGTATTTT
CASSPGLDGADTQYF
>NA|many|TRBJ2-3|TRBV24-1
TGTGCCACCAGTGACCGGACTAAAAAGACAGGGTTCACAGATACGCAGTATTTT
CATSDRTKKTGFTDTQYF